This T cell receptor beta chain was identified in a study of Graves' ophthalmopathy and Graves' hyperthyroidism. Across the study: Peripheral blood sampling occurred at initial diagnosis, before any treatment.

With respect to this clonotype: Because it lacks the conserved phenylalanine or tryptophan at the end, this CDR3 is likely a read error. No DNA is shown, since the ends of the CDR3 on it are uncertain; the CDR3 is the one TCRdb lists.

The CDR3 is 9 amino acids in total, end residues counted. Germline V gene data show CDR1 as DFQATT and CDR2 as SNEGSKA (reference sequence). RNA served as the template for amplifying TCR beta CDR3 regions. Following a first-round RT-PCR that used HTBI primers, a second-round multiplex PCR was carried out. TCRdb re-called the multiplex PCR reads with MiXCR, one entry per CDR3 protein. The table records 600,000 to 950,000 distinct CDR3 sequences, roughly two fifths of them present only once. Sequencing was done on a sample of peripheral blood. The chain carries TRBV20-1 and TRBJ1-2. This sequence was found in an adult man with Graves' ophthalmopathy. CDR3 amino acids: CSARRTDTY.